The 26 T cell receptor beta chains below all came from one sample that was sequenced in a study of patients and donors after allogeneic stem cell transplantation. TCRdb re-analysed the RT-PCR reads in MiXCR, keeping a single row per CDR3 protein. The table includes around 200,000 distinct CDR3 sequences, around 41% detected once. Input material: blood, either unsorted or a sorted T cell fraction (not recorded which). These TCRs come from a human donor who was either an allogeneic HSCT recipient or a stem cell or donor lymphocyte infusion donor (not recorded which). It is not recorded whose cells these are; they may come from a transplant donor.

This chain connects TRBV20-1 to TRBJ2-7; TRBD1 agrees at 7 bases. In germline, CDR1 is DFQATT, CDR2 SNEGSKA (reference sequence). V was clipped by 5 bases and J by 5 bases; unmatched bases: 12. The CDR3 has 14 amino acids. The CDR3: CSAPTRTGIHEQYF. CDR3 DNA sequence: TGCAGTGCTCCCACCCGGACAGGAATCCACGAGCAGTACTTC.

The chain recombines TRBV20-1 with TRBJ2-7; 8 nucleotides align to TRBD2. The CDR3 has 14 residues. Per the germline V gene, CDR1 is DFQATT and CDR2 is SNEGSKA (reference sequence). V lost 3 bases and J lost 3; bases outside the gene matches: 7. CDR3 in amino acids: CSASGRGIYYEQYF. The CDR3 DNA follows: TGCAGTGCTAGCGGGAGGGGGATTTACTACGAGCAGTACTTC.

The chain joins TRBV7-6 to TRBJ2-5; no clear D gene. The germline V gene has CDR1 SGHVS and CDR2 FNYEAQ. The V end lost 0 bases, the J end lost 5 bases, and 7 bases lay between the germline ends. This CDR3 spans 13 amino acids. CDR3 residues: CASSLAGRETQYF. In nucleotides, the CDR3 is TGTGCCAGCAGCTTAGCGGGAAGGGAGACCCAGTACTTC.

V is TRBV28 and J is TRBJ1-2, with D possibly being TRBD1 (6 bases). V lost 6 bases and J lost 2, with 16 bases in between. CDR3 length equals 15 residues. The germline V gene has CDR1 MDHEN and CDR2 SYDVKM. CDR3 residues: CASRRYHRDNYGYTF. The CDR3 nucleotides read TGTGCCAGCAGGCGCTACCACAGGGACAACTATGGCTACACCTTC.

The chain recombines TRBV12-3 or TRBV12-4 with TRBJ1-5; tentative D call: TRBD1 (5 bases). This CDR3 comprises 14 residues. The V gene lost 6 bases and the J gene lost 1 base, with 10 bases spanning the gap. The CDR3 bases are TGTGCCAGCAGCCCGACAGTAAGCAATCAGCCCCAGCATTTT. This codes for CASSPTVSNQPQHF.

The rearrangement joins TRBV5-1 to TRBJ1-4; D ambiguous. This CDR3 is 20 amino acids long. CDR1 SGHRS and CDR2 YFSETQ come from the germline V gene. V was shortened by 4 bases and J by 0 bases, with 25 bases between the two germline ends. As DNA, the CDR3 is TGCGCCAGCAGCCAAACCCCGACCCGAATAACCCAGGCAACTAATGAAAAACTGTTTTTT. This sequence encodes CASSQTPTRITQATNEKLFF.

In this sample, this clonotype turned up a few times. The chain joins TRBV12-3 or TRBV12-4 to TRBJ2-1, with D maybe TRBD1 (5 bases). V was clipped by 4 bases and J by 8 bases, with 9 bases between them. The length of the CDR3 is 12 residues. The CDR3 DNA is TGTGCCAGCAGTTACAGGTCTCATGAGCAGTTCTTC. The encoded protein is CASSYRSHEQFF.

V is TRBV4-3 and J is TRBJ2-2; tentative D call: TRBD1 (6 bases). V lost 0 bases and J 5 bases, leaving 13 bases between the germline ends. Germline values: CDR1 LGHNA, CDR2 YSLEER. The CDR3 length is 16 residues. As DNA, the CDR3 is TGCGCCAGCAGCCAAGATCCGGGACAACGTACCGGGGAGCTGTTTTTT. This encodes CASSQDPGQRTGELFF.

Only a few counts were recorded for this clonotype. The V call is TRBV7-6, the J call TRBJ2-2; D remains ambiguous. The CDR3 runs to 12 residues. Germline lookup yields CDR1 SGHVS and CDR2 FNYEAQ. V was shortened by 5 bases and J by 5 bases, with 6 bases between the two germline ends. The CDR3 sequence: CASSRVTGELFF. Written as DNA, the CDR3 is TGTGCCAGCAGCCGCGTTACCGGGGAGCTGTTTTTT.

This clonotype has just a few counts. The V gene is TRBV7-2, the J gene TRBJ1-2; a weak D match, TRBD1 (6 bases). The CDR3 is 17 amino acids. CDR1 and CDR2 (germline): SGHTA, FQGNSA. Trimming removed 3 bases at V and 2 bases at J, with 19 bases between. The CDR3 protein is CASSFSMARGPNYGYTF. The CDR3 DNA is TGTGCCAGCAGCTTTAGTATGGCCAGGGGACCAAACTATGGCTACACCTTC.

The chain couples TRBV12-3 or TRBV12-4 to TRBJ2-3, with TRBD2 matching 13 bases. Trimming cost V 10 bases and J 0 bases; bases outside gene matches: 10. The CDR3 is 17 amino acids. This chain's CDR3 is CATYRLAGGISTDTQYF. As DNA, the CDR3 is TGTGCCACCTACCGACTAGCGGGGGGTATTAGCACAGATACGCAGTATTTT.

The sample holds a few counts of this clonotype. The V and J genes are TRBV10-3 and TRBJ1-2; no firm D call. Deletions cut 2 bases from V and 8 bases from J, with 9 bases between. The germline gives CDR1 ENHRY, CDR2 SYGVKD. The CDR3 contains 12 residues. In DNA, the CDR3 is TGTGCCATCAGTGAGCTGGGATTAGGCTACACCTTC. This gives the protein CAISELGLGYTF.

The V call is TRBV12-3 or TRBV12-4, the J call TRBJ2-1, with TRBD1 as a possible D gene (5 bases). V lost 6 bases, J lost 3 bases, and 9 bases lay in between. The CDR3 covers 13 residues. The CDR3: CASRPDSYNEQFF. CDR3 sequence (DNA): TGTGCCAGCAGACCAGACAGCTACAATGAGCAGTTCTTC.

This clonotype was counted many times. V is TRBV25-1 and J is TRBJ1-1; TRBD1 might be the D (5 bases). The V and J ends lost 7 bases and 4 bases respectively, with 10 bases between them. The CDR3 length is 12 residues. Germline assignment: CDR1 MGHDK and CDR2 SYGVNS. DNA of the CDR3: TGTGCCAGCACGGGGGGAATCACTGAAGCTTTCTTT. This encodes CASTGGITEAFF.

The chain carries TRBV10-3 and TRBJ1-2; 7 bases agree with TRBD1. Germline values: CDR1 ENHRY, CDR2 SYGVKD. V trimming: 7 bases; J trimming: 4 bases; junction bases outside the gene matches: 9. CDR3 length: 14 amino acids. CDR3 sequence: CAIKGRGEVYGYTF. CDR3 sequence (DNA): TGTGCCATCAAGGGCAGGGGGGAAGTCTATGGCTACACCTTC.

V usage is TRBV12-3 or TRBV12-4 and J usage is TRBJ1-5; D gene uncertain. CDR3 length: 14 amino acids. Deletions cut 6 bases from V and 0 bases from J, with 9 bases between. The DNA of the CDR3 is TGTGCCAGCAGCTACGGGTATAGCAATCAGCCCCAGCATTTT. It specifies CASSYGYSNQPQHF.

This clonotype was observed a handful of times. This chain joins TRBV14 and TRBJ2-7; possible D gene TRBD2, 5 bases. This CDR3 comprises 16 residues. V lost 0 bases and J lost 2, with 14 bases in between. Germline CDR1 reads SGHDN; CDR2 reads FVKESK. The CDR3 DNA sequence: TGTGCCAGCAGCCAAGAGCGGGTACAGCCGCCCTACGAGCAGTACTTC. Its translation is CASSQERVQPPYEQYF.

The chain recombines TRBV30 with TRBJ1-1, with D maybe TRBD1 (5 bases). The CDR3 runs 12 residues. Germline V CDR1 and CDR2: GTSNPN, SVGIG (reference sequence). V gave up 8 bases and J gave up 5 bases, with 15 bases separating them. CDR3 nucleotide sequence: TGTGCCGGCCGGGAGCGGGGGACTGAAGCTTTCTTT. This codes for CAGRERGTEAFF.

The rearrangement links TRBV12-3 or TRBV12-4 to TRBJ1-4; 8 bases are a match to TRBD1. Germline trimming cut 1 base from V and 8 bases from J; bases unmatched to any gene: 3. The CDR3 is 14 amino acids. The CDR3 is CASSLGTGREKLFF. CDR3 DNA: TGTGCCAGCAGTTTAGGGACAGGGCGAGAAAAACTGTTTTTT.

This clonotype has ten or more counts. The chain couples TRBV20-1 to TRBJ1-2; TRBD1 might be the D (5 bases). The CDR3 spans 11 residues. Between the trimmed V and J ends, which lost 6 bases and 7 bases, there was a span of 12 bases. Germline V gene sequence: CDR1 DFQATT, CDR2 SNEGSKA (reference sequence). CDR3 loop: CSASDSVGYTF. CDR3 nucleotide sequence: TGCAGTGCGTCAGACAGTGTTGGCTACACCTTC.

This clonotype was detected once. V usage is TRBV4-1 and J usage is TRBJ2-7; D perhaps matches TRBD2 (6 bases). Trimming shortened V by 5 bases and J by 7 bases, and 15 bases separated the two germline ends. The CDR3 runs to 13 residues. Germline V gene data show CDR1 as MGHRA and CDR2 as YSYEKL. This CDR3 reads CASSYRSSGEQYF. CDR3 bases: TGCGCCAGCAGCTACCGGTCCAGCGGGGAGCAGTACTTC.

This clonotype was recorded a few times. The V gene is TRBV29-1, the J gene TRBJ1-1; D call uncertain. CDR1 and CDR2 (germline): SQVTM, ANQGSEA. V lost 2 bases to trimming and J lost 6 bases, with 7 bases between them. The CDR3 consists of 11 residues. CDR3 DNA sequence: TGCAGCGTTGAACGCACCCCTGAAGCTTTCTTT. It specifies CSVERTPEAFF.

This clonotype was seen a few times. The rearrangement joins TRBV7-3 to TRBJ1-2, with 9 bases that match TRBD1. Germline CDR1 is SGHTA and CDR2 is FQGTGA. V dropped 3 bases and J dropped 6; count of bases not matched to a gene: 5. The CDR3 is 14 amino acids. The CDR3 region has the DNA TGTGCCAGCAGCTTGGGACAGGGTGGGGATGGCTACACCTTC. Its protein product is CASSLGQGGDGYTF.

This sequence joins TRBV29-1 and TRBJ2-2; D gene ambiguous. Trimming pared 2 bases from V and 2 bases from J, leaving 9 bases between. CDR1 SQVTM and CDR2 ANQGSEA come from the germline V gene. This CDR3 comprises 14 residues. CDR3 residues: CSVERPPNTGELFF. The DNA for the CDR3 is TGCAGCGTTGAAAGACCCCCAAACACCGGGGAGCTGTTTTTT.

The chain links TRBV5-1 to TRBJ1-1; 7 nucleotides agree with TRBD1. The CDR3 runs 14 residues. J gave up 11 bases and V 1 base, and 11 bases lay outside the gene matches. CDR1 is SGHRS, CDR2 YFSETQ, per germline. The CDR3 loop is CASSLIDRVGLAFF. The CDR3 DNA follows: TGCGCCAGCAGCTTGATCGACAGGGTTGGATTGGCTTTCTTT.

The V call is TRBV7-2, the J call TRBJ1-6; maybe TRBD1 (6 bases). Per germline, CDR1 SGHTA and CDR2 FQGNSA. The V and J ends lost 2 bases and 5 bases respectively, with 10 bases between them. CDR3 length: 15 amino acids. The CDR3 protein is CASSLRGADNSPLHF. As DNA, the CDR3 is TGTGCCAGCAGCTTAAGGGGGGCGGATAATTCACCCCTCCACTTT.